The 19 T cell receptor beta chains below all came from one sample that was sequenced in a study of blood T cell repertoires in COVID-19. The method was immunoSEQ multiplex PCR; TCRdb's version includes in-frame clones alone and lacks a portion of them. The data contain 160,000 or so clones, 75% to 85% of them seen just once; the ten biggest clones take up roughly 1.4%. Specimen: peripheral blood. These receptors came from a human donor in a cohort sampled during active COVID-19.

A remark on this clone: Other DNA sequences in the same sample also yield this CDR3. The chain links TRBV10-1 to TRBJ2-7, with a weak D call TRBD1 (5 bases). This CDR3 is 13 amino acids long. Germline CDR1 and CDR2: WNHNN and SYGVQD (reference sequence). V was pared by 0 bases and J by 2 bases, with 5 bases between. This chain's CDR3 is CASSESGAYEQYF. The CDR3 region has the DNA TGCGCCAGCAGTGAGTCAGGGGCCTACGAGCAGTACTTC.

The chain employs TRBV5-1 and TRBJ1-1; no clear D. Trimming removed 4 bases at V and 1 base at J, with 8 bases between. The CDR3 consists of 13 residues. Germline V gives CDR1 SGHRS, CDR2 YFSETQ. The CDR3 DNA is TGCGCCAGCAGCACCCAGGAGAACACTGAAGCTTTCTTT. Translated: CASSTQENTEAFF.

V is TRBV27 and J is TRBJ2-5; TRBD2 agrees at 11 bases. This CDR3 is built from 17 residues. The V segment lost 2 bases and the J segment 5 bases; nucleotides outside the gene matches: 10. In germline, CDR1 is MNHEY, CDR2 SMNVEV (reference sequence). The CDR3 nucleotides read TGTGCCAGCAGTTTAAATAGGTTAGCGGGAGGGGTTGAGACCCAGTACTTC. As protein: CASSLNRLAGGVETQYF.

The chain links TRBV28 to TRBJ1-2; 10 nucleotides line up with TRBD1. CDR1 MDHEN and CDR2 SYDVKM come from the germline V gene. This CDR3 contains 14 residues. V lost 0 bases and J lost 8; bases outside the gene matches: 3. CDR3 amino acids: CASSLWGQGRGYTF. CDR3 nucleotide sequence: TGTGCCAGCAGTTTATGGGGACAGGGGCGGGGCTACACCTTC.

This clone was picked up many times. V gene TRBV27 combines with J gene TRBJ1-5; D may be TRBD1 (6 bases). The V and J ends lost 4 bases and 4 bases respectively, with 14 bases between them. From germline, CDR1 is MNHEY and CDR2 SMNVEV (reference sequence). There are 15 residues in the CDR3. CDR3 in DNA: TGTGCCAGCAGTTACACAGGGTTATCGAATCAGCCCCAGCATTTT. It is translated as CASSYTGLSNQPQHF.

This clone has a single count. J is TRBJ2-4 and V is TRBV4-3, with TRBD1 matching 7 bases. CDR1 and CDR2 (germline): LGHNA, YSLEER. This CDR3 has 14 amino acids. V dropped 1 base and J dropped 8; count of bases not matched to a gene: 5. The CDR3 coding sequence is TGCGCCAGCAGCCAAGGAGGGGGCCTGGACATTCAGTACTTC. Translated: CASSQGGGLDIQYF.

The V call is TRBV7-2, the J call TRBJ1-1; TRBD1 might be the D (5 bases). V was cut by 2 bases and J by 1 base, with 8 bases left in between. The CDR3 is made up of 14 amino acids. The germline V gene has CDR1 SGHTA and CDR2 FQGNSA. CDR3 region: CASSLFGGNTEAFF. The CDR3 coding sequence is TGTGCCAGCAGCTTATTCGGGGGGAACACTGAAGCTTTCTTT.

This chain uses TRBV25-1 with TRBJ1-1; D gene unclear. This CDR3 is built from 13 residues. The germline gives CDR1 MGHDK, CDR2 SYGVNS. The germline V and J ends were trimmed by 1 base and 6 bases, with 9 bases remaining between them. CDR3 region: CASSESSPPEAFF. In DNA, the CDR3 is TGTGCCAGCAGTGAATCCAGTCCCCCTGAAGCTTTCTTT. The full variable domain, completed using reference TRBV25-1 and TRBJ1-1, is EADIYQTPRYLVIGTGKKITLECSQTMGHDKMYWYQQDPGMELHLIHYSYGVNSTEKGDLSSESTVSRIRTEHFPLTLESARPSHTSQYLCASSESSPPEAFFGQGTRLTVV.

The chain carries TRBV10-2 and TRBJ1-2; 10 bases line up with TRBD1. The CDR3 is 12 amino acids. V gave up 8 bases and J gave up 6 bases; unmatched junction bases: 3. CDR1 is WSHSY and CDR2 is SAAADI in the germline V gene. CDR3 sequence: CASGGTGDGYTF. The CDR3 DNA sequence: TGCGCCAGCGGCGGGACAGGGGATGGCTACACCTTC.

This chain links TRBV25-1 with TRBJ1-1, with a weak D call TRBD1 (5 bases). CDR1 MGHDK and CDR2 SYGVNS come from the germline V gene. V gave up 6 bases and J gave up 0 bases, with 8 bases separating them. The CDR3 has 13 amino acids. CDR3 protein: CASRGGMNTEAFF. For the CDR3, the DNA is TGTGCCAGCAGGGGGGGGATGAACACTGAAGCTTTCTTT.

J is TRBJ1-2 and V is TRBV5-1; tentative D call: TRBD1 (6 bases). Germline values: CDR1 SGHRS, CDR2 YFSETQ. The CDR3 spans 15 residues. V lost 3 bases and J lost 5, with 17 bases in between. The CDR3: CASSYGQPGAYGYTF. The CDR3 region has the DNA TGCGCCAGCAGCTATGGACAGCCAGGAGCTTATGGCTACACCTTC.

The J gene is TRBJ2-2, the V gene TRBV11-3, with 10 bases matching TRBD2. There are 17 residues in the CDR3. Germline CDR1 SGHNT, CDR2 YENEEA. Trimming took 2 bases from V and 7 from J; bases not matched to a gene: 10. CDR3 nucleotides: TGTGCCAGCAGCTTACCAGCGGGAGGGCCCTCGGGCGGGGAGCTGTTTTTT. It codes for CASSLPAGGPSGGELFF.

The genes are TRBV10-3 and TRBJ1-5; 10 positions agree with TRBD1. The CDR3 consists of 15 residues. The V and J ends lost 3 bases and 4 bases, in that order; junction bases with no gene match: 3. CDR1 is ENHRY and CDR2 is SYGVKD in the germline V gene. CDR3 DNA sequence: TGTGCCATCAGTGAACAGGGACAGGGGAATCAGCCCCAGCATTTT. Its translation: CAISEQGQGNQPQHF.

This chain links TRBV3-1 (or the pseudogene TRBV3-2) with TRBJ1-1, with 7 bases that match TRBD1. Per germline, CDR1 LGHDT and CDR2 YNNKEL (reference sequence). The CDR3 is 15 residues long. V shed 4 bases and J 1 base; nucleotides not matched to a gene: 6. The CDR3 reads CASSLRDRQNTEAFF. For the CDR3, the DNA is TGTGCCAGCAGCCTCCGGGACAGACAGAACACTGAAGCTTTCTTT.

The CDR3 DNA reads TGTGCCAGCAGCTTGGCAGGTAACACAGATACGCAGTATTTT. It translates to CASSLAGNTDTQYF. The chain combines TRBV5-4 with TRBJ2-3; no definite D call. Trimming left V 0 bases short and J 2 bases short, with 7 bases between. The germline gives CDR1 SGHNT, CDR2 YYREEE (reference sequence). The CDR3 consists of 14 residues. Looking up the rest from reference TRBV5-4 and TRBJ2-3 gives the full variable domain: ETGVTQSPTHLIKTRGQQVTLRCSSQSGHNTVSWYQQALGQGPQFIFQYYREEENGRGNFPPRFSGLQFPNYSSELNVNALELDDSALYLCASSLAGNTDTQYFGPGTRLTVL.

The chain links TRBV19 to TRBJ1-6, with unresolved D. V was clipped by 6 bases and J by 6 bases, with 12 bases between them. There are 14 residues in the CDR3. The germline V gene has CDR1 LNHDA and CDR2 SQIVND (reference sequence). The CDR3 sequence: CASRRELGNSPLHF. In nucleotides, the CDR3 is TGTGCCAGTAGGAGGGAGCTGGGTAATTCACCCCTCCACTTT.

Worth noting for this clone: One junction end does not reproduce the germline sequence, and a read error may be involved. V usage is TRBV7-3 and J usage is TRBJ2-1; D is possibly TRBD1 (6 bases). The CDR3 has 16 amino acids. Per germline, CDR1 SGHTA and CDR2 FQGTGA. The CDR3 region has the DNA TGTGCCAGCAGCTCCCGTCATGGGGGCTCCCACAATGAGCAGTTCTTC. Protein: CASSSRHGGSHNEQFF.

This clone showed up just once. The gene calls are TRBV7-8 and TRBJ2-1; a possible D gene is TRBD2 (6 bases). V was cut by 4 bases and J by 8 bases, with 21 bases left in between. The germline CDR1 and CDR2 sequences are SGHVS and FQNEAQ. The CDR3 runs 16 residues. The CDR3, as DNA: TGTGCCAGCAGCTCGACTAGTAGCGGTCCCTATGATGAGCAGTTCTTC. Its translation is CASSSTSSGPYDEQFF.

The genes are TRBV2 and TRBJ2-7; 10 positions agree with TRBD2. Unmatched junction bases numbered 3, after V lost 3 bases and J lost 1 base. The CDR3 consists of 15 residues. Looked up from germline, CDR1 is SNHLY and CDR2 is FYNNEI. CDR3 sequence (DNA): TGTGCCAGCAGTGAGGGAGCGGGGGGGTCCTACGAGCAGTACTTC. It specifies CASSEGAGGSYEQYF.